This TCR beta chain emerged from a study of T cells in Graves' hyperthyroidism and ophthalmopathy. Across the whole study: The authors collected peripheral blood at initial diagnosis, before any treatment. The study, taken as a whole, reports: Ophthalmopathy was model-predicted a median about 6.9 months pre-onset. The blood repertoire included most of the expanded thyroid clonotypes above 0.001.

It was RNA transcripts that yielded the amplified TCR beta CDR3 regions. HTBI primers drove first-round RT-PCR of the TCR CDR3. Via MiXCR, TCRdb re-called the multiplex PCR reads, giving one row per CDR3 protein. This table holds about 480,000 distinct CDR3 sequences, roughly an eighth found once. Those patients with uncontrolled infection, other autoimmune disease, pregnancy or lactation were excluded. This clonotype was detected ten times or more. Its specificity is unknown. Material: blood. The clonotype was recovered from a woman between 18 and 29 years old with Graves' hyperthyroidism.

CDR3 sequence: CASGPGTSGNRAGELFF. The CDR3 bases are TGTGCTAGTGGTCCTGGGACTAGCGGGAATCGAGCCGGGGAGCTGTTTTTT. V gene TRBV12-5 combines with J gene TRBJ2-2; 13 nucleotides agree with TRBD2. Germline CDR1 is LGHNT and CDR2 is FRNRAP. V gave up 5 bases and J gave up 6 bases; unmatched junction bases: 9. The CDR3 consists of 17 residues. Full variable domain (missing parts from reference TRBV12-5 and TRBJ2-2): DARVTQTPRHKVTEMGQEVTMRCQPILGHNTVFWYRQTMMQGLELLAYFRNRAPLDDSGMPKDRFSAEMPDATLATLKIQPSEPRDSAVYFCASGPGTSGNRAGELFFGEGSRLTVL.